This is a list of T cell receptor beta chains from one sample in a study of tumor-infiltrating lymphocytes in primary liver carcinoma. TCRdb analysed the multiplex PCR reads with MiXCR anew, one entry per CDR3 protein. The table has tens of thousands of distinct CDR3 sequences, 70% to 80% seen once. Sequenced input: liver tumor tissue from sampling region 3. The receptor source for this set is a man aged 35 to 55 with primary liver carcinoma and hepatitis B virus infection. The CDR3 runs from the conserved cysteine through the conserved F or W. D genes are given only for firm matches. Clone size is not always given. Where it is, it says once, few, many or a class for expanded clones.

CDR3 DNA: TGTGCCGGCAGTTACTCCGCTATAGCGGGAAGGGTCTACAATGAGCAGTTCTTC
CDR3 protein: CAGSYSAIAGRVYNEQFF
clone size: NA
D gene: TRBD2
V gene: TRBV6-6
J gene: TRBJ2-1

CDR3 DNA: TGCGTCAGCTGCTTGGGGCTAAAGGTAGGGCCGGGAGAGACCCAGTACTTC
CDR3 protein: CVSCLGLKVGPGETQYF
clone size: NA
D gene: NA
V gene: TRBV5-1
J gene: TRBJ2-5

CDR3 DNA: TGTGCCAGCTGTATAGGGCCCTCAGGCGAGCAGTACTTC
CDR3 protein: CASCIGPSGEQYF
clone size: NA
D gene: NA
V gene: TRBV6-1
J gene: TRBJ2-7

CDR3 DNA: TGTGCCAACAATCCTGAAAGACTAGCGGCCCGGAGCTCCTACGAGCAGTATTTC
CDR3 protein: CANNPERLAARSSYEQYF
clone size: NA
D gene: TRBD2
V gene: TRBV6-6
J gene: TRBJ2-7

CDR3 DNA: TGTGCCTGCAGTCGTAGGCCCGGGGAGTTGTTTTTT
CDR3 protein: CACSRRPGELFF
clone size: NA
D gene: NA
V gene: TRBV12-3/TRBV12-4
J gene: TRBJ2-2

CDR3 DNA: TGTGCCAGTAGTTACTCGGTCTACGAGCAGTACTTC
CDR3 protein: CASSYSVYEQYF
clone size: NA
D gene: NA
V gene: TRBV6-2/TRBV6-3
J gene: TRBJ2-7

CDR3 DNA: TGTGCCAGCAGCCTTTATGACAATGAGCACTTCTTC
CDR3 protein: CASSLYDNEHFF
clone size: NA
D gene: NA
V gene: TRBV4-1
J gene: TRBJ2-1

CDR3 DNA: TGTGCCAGCAGCTTGGATATCGGACTAGCCGTGGGTAAGCAGTCCTTC
CDR3 protein: CASSLDIGLAVGKQSF
clone size: once
D gene: TRBD2
V gene: TRBV11-2
J gene: TRBJ2-1

CDR3 DNA: TGTGCCAGCAGTGAAAGAGGACAGGATCAGCCCCAGCATTTT
CDR3 protein: CASSERGQDQPQHF
clone size: many
D gene: TRBD1
V gene: TRBV6-1
J gene: TRBJ1-5

CDR3 DNA: TGCAGCGTCGGCTCTGAGAGCTATGGCTACACCTTT
CDR3 protein: CSVGSESYGYTF
clone size: once
D gene: NA
V gene: TRBV29-1
J gene: TRBJ1-2

CDR3 DNA: TGCAGCGTGCCACGGGGGACCACAGGGGAGCTGTCTTTT
CDR3 protein: CSVPRGTTGELSF
clone size: NA
D gene: NA
V gene: TRBV29-1
J gene: TRBJ2-2

CDR3 DNA: TGTGCCAGCAGCTTGGATCAAACCTACAATGAGCAGCTCTTC
CDR3 protein: CASSLDQTYNEQLF
clone size: NA
D gene: NA
V gene: TRBV7-9
J gene: TRBJ2-1

CDR3 DNA: TGCAGCGTCGCGACCGGGGGTGGTAACAATCAGCCCCAGCATTTT
CDR3 protein: CSVATGGGNNQPQHF
clone size: medium-sized
D gene: NA
V gene: TRBV29-1
J gene: TRBJ1-5

CDR3 DNA: TGTGCCACAGCAGGACGACCGAGCACTGAAGCTTTCTTT
CDR3 protein: CATAGRPSTEAFF
clone size: many
D gene: NA
V gene: TRBV13
J gene: TRBJ1-1

CDR3 DNA: TGCGCCAGCATCCCTCGAAGGGGGGCGATACTCGAGCAGTACTTC
CDR3 protein: CASIPRRGAILEQYF
clone size: NA
D gene: NA
V gene: TRBV6-1
J gene: TRBJ2-7

CDR3 DNA: TGTGCCAACAGCTTAAATGCGGGGGGACAGTCCTACAATGAACAGTTCTTC
CDR3 protein: CANSLNAGGQSYNEQFF
clone size: NA
D gene: NA
V gene: TRBV7-8
J gene: TRBJ2-1

CDR3 DNA: TGCGTCAGTAGCCAAGAAGCCGGAACAAACTATGGCTACACCTTC
CDR3 protein: CVSSQEAGTNYGYTF
clone size: NA
D gene: NA
V gene: TRBV4-1
J gene: TRBJ1-2

CDR3 DNA: TGTGCCAGCACCCTGGGACTAGCGGACAATGAGCAGTCCTTC
CDR3 protein: CASTLGLADNEQSF
clone size: few
D gene: TRBD2
V gene: TRBV6-5
J gene: TRBJ2-1

CDR3 DNA: TGCAGCGTTGAAGATGATTACGGCTATGGCTGCACCTTC
CDR3 protein: CSVEDDYGYGCTF
clone size: NA
D gene: NA
V gene: TRBV29-1
J gene: TRBJ1-2

CDR3 DNA: TGTGCCAGCAGCTTACTGGGACAGACTGGAGCTTTCTTT
CDR3 protein: CASSLLGQTGAFF
clone size: NA
D gene: TRBD1
V gene: TRBV7-9
J gene: TRBJ1-1

CDR3 DNA: TGCGCCAGCAGCCCATCAAACGACAGTCCTCCGAGGGAGCGGTACTTC
CDR3 protein: CASSPSNDSPPRERYF
clone size: few
D gene: NA
V gene: TRBV4-1
J gene: TRBJ2-7

CDR3 DNA: TGTGCCATCAGTGAGTACAGACACAGATCAGCTACTAACTATGGCTACACCTTC
CDR3 protein: CAISEYRHRSATNYGYTF
clone size: NA
D gene: NA
V gene: TRBV10-3
J gene: TRBJ1-2

CDR3 DNA: TGTGCCATCAGTGCGCGGACTTTAGCGGGACTTAGCTCAGATACGCAGTATTTT
CDR3 protein: CAISARTLAGLSSDTQYF
clone size: NA
D gene: TRBD2
V gene: TRBV10-3
J gene: TRBJ2-3

CDR3 DNA: TGTGCTAGCAGCTCCTCTCACAGGGGGTCTACCGGGAAGATGTTTTTT
CDR3 protein: CASSSSHRGSTGKMFF
clone size: NA
D gene: TRBD1
V gene: TRBV7-7
J gene: TRBJ2-2

CDR3 DNA: TGCAGCGTTGAGGTTCTAGCGGAAGTTAGCTATGGCTACACGTTC
CDR3 protein: CSVEVLAEVSYGYTF
clone size: NA
D gene: NA
V gene: TRBV29-1
J gene: TRBJ1-2

CDR3 DNA: TGTGCCAGCAGTGAACCGAATGAGCGGTTCTTC
CDR3 protein: CASSEPNERFF
clone size: NA
D gene: NA
V gene: TRBV6-1
J gene: TRBJ2-1

CDR3 DNA: TGTGCCAGCAGCCGCGTGACAGGGTATAGCAATCAGCCCCAGCATTTT
CDR3 protein: CASSRVTGYSNQPQHF
clone size: many
D gene: TRBD1
V gene: TRBV7-9
J gene: TRBJ1-5

CDR3 DNA: TGTGCCAGCAGCCTAGACAGGGTTAATGAAAAACTGTTTTTT
CDR3 protein: CASSLDRVNEKLFF
clone size: NA
D gene: TRBD1
V gene: TRBV7-9
J gene: TRBJ1-4

CDR3 DNA: TGCGCTAGCAGCTATGGGGGCGGGGGTCAGCCCCACCATTTT
CDR3 protein: CASSYGGGGQPHHF
clone size: NA
D gene: NA
V gene: TRBV5-1
J gene: TRBJ1-5

CDR3 DNA: TGTGCCAGCAGCCGAGGTTCTAGCAGGGCTTACGGGCAGTACTTC
CDR3 protein: CASSRGSSRAYGQYF
clone size: many
D gene: NA
V gene: TRBV11-2
J gene: TRBJ2-7

CDR3 DNA: TGTGCCAACAGCTTAGCCAGGAACGGTGGGACCCAGTACTTC
CDR3 protein: CANSLARNGGTQYF
clone size: NA
D gene: NA
V gene: TRBV11-2
J gene: TRBJ2-5

CDR3 DNA: TGCAGTGCTATTACCGGGGGGCCAACAGATACGCAGTATTTT
CDR3 protein: CSAITGGPTDTQYF
clone size: NA
D gene: NA
V gene: TRBV20-1
J gene: TRBJ2-3

CDR3 DNA: TGTGCCAGGAGGTTAATTGACACTGCCTACGAGCAGTACTTC
CDR3 protein: CARRLIDTAYEQYF
clone size: NA
D gene: NA
V gene: TRBV11-2
J gene: TRBJ2-7

CDR3 DNA: TGCAGCGTCCGAGGGGGCGGGGACGAGCTGTATTTC
CDR3 protein: CSVRGGGDELYF
clone size: once
D gene: NA
V gene: TRBV29-1
J gene: TRBJ2-7

CDR3 DNA: TGCGCCAGCATCCAAGAACGGGACAGACACTACGAGCAGTACTTC
CDR3 protein: CASIQERDRHYEQYF
clone size: NA
D gene: TRBD1
V gene: TRBV4-1
J gene: TRBJ2-7

CDR3 DNA: TGTGCCAGCAGCTTATCCGTTGGACTAGTGGGAGGGGGGTACGAACGGTACTTC
CDR3 protein: CASSLSVGLVGGGYERYF
clone size: NA
D gene: NA
V gene: TRBV11-2
J gene: TRBJ2-7

CDR3 DNA: TGTGCCATCAGTGAAGGGCAAGAGGGCTCACCCCTCCACTTT
CDR3 protein: CAISEGQEGSPLHF
clone size: many
D gene: NA
V gene: TRBV10-3
J gene: TRBJ1-6

CDR3 DNA: TGTGCCTGGGAGCGGGAGCCCTACAATGAGCAGTTCTTC
CDR3 protein: CAWEREPYNEQFF
clone size: many
D gene: TRBD2
V gene: TRBV30
J gene: TRBJ2-1

CDR3 DNA: TGTGCCAGCAGCTTACGACTGGAGAACACCGGGGAGCTATTTTTT
CDR3 protein: CASSLRLENTGELFF
clone size: NA
D gene: NA
V gene: TRBV11-2
J gene: TRBJ2-2

CDR3 DNA: TGTGCCAGCAGCCGGGGACTAGCGCGTAGCACAGATACGCAGTATTTT
CDR3 protein: CASSRGLARSTDTQYF
clone size: many
D gene: TRBD2
V gene: TRBV12-3/TRBV12-4
J gene: TRBJ2-3

CDR3 DNA: TGTGTCAGCAGCCTGGGACGGCTTAACTATGGCTACACCTTC
CDR3 protein: CVSSLGRLNYGYTF
clone size: NA
D gene: NA
V gene: TRBV5-5
J gene: TRBJ1-2

CDR3 DNA: TGTGCCAGCATTGCACTAGCCTACGGGCAGTACTTC
CDR3 protein: CASIALAYGQYF
clone size: NA
D gene: NA
V gene: TRBV12-3/TRBV12-4
J gene: TRBJ2-7

CDR3 DNA: TGTGCCGGCAGGGGGGCAGGCCCTAGACAGCCCCAGCATTTT
CDR3 protein: CAGRGAGPRQPQHF
clone size: NA
D gene: TRBD1
V gene: TRBV6-6
J gene: TRBJ1-5

CDR3 DNA: TGCGCCAGCAGCTTAGCGGCGGACCAGGCCTTGCGCGAGCAGTACTTC
CDR3 protein: CASSLAADQALREQYF
clone size: NA
D gene: NA
V gene: TRBV7-9
J gene: TRBJ2-7

CDR3 DNA: TGTGCCAGCAGAGCGTTAGCGGAGAAAGGTGAGCAGTTTTTC
CDR3 protein: CASRALAEKGEQFF
clone size: NA
D gene: NA
V gene: TRBV6-1
J gene: TRBJ2-1

CDR3 DNA: TGCGCCAGCAGTAGTGAGGGTCTTTACGAGCAGTACTTC
CDR3 protein: CASSSEGLYEQYF
clone size: NA
D gene: NA
V gene: TRBV11-2
J gene: TRBJ2-7